This TCR beta chain comes out of a study of spatial heterogeneity in lung cancer. This clonotype was seen a handful of times. Time point noted: sample taken at primary tumor resection. Unsorted tumor, nontumor lung tissue or cryopreserved PBMC supplied the whole RNA. Every cDNA TCR molecule received its own unique molecular identifier. TCRdb reprocessed the 5' RACE reads with MiXCR, giving one entry per CDR3 protein. This table has some 23,000 distinct CDR3 sequences, approximately 7% appearing once. Germline CDR1 SEHNR, CDR2 FQNEAQ (reference sequence). V shed 4 bases, J shed 1 base, and the junction held 14 bases outside the gene matches. CDR3 length equals 19 residues.

This TCR derives from a male donor with early-stage non-small cell lung cancer. The V and J genes are TRBV7-9 and TRBJ2-1; 9 bases are shared with TRBD2. The sample was PBMCs, taken at surgery. This CDR3 is CASSSFQDTTSGSYNEQFF. The CDR3 coding sequence is TGTGCCAGCAGCTCCTTCCAGGACACGACTAGCGGATCCTACAATGAGCAGTTCTTC.